The 21 T cell receptor beta chains in this list originate from one sample, sequenced in a study of blood T cell repertoires in COVID-19. Sequencing was performed with immunoSEQ multiplex PCR; in TCRdb, only in-frame clones are kept and a portion is missing. The data show 400,000 to 450,000 clones, 75% to 90% seen once. The sample consisted of peripheral blood. These receptor sequences come from a woman in her twenties or thirties with active or convalescent COVID-19.

The chain recombines TRBV3-1 (or the pseudogene TRBV3-2) with TRBJ2-7; no reliable D call. The germline V gene encodes CDR1 LGHDT and CDR2 YNNKEL (reference sequence). The CDR3 is 15 amino acids. V gave up 1 base and J gave up 6 bases, with 16 bases separating them. The CDR3 DNA sequence: TGTGCCAGCAGCCAAGCGTCGGCTAGTTATCGCGAGCAGTACTTC. Its protein product is CASSQASASYREQYF.

The chain carries TRBV30 and TRBJ2-1, with D possibly TRBD2 on 6 matching bases. The length of the CDR3 is 13 residues. V lost 3 bases to trimming and J lost 10 bases, with 16 bases between them. From germline, CDR1 is GTSNPN and CDR2 SVGIG (reference sequence). The CDR3 coding sequence is TGTGCCTGGAGCGGACTATTACAGAGAGAGCAGTTCTTC. It yields the protein CAWSGLLQREQFF.

The CDR3 coding sequence is TGTGCCAGCAGCTTGGCCGCAGCGGGAGGCCTCTCATCCTACAATGAGCAGTTCTTC. Translating gives CASSLAAAGGLSSYNEQFF. The rearrangement uses TRBV5-6 and TRBJ2-1; TRBD2 matches at 9 bases. CDR1 and CDR2 from the germline V gene are SGHDT and YYEEEE. This CDR3 has 19 amino acids. V dropped 0 bases and J dropped 1; count of bases not matched to a gene: 11.

The chain joins TRBV11-2 to TRBJ2-1; TRBD2 aligns across 12 bases. The CDR3 is made up of 15 amino acids. Per the germline V gene, CDR1 is SGHAT and CDR2 is FQNNGV. V trimming: 4 bases; J trimming: 4 bases; junction bases outside the gene matches: 2. The CDR3 DNA follows: TGTGCCAGCAGCTGGACTAGCGGGAAGTACAATGAGCAGTTCTTC. Protein: CASSWTSGKYNEQFF.

The V call is TRBV20-1, the J call TRBJ2-1; D gene ambiguous. The germline V gene has CDR1 DFQATT and CDR2 SNEGSKA (reference sequence). This CDR3 comprises 11 residues. Trimming took 6 bases from V and 9 from J, leaving 12 bases between them. The CDR3 is CSAETTVEQFF. The CDR3 DNA sequence: TGCAGTGCAGAAACTACGGTTGAGCAGTTCTTC.

This clone was picked up one time. The chain employs TRBV10-3 and TRBJ1-1; D is possibly TRBD1 (6 bases). CDR1 ENHRY and CDR2 SYGVKD come from the germline V gene. This CDR3 has 13 residues. Trimming cost V 11 bases and J 4 bases, with 17 bases left between them. This CDR3 is CAASRGGSTEAFF. CDR3 in DNA: TGTGCCGCATCACGAGGGGGTAGCACTGAAGCTTTCTTT.

The chain has TRBV7-9 and TRBJ1-2; D is uncertain. Trimming took 0 bases from V and 6 from J, leaving 14 bases between them. The V gene's germline CDR1 is SEHNR and CDR2 FQNEAQ (reference sequence). This CDR3 is built from 15 residues. The CDR3 loop reads CASSLAEGGLNGYTF. The CDR3 bases are TGTGCCAGCAGCTTAGCAGAGGGAGGGTTGAATGGCTACACCTTC. Together with reference TRBV7-9 and TRBJ1-2, the CDR3 gives the full variable domain: DTGVSQNPRHKITKRGQNVTFRCDPISEHNRLYWYRQTLGQGPEFLTYFQNEAQLEKSRLLSDRFSAERPKGSFSTLEIQRTEQGDSAMYLCASSLAEGGLNGYTFGSGTRLTVV.

The chain has TRBV6-6 and TRBJ2-3, with a tentative D call TRBD2 (6 bases). The length of the CDR3 is 16 residues. From germline, CDR1 is MNHNY and CDR2 SVGAGI (reference sequence). The V gene lost 0 bases and the J gene lost 5 bases, with 15 bases spanning the gap. The chain's CDR3 is CASSYSGGEMIDTQYF. The CDR3 DNA reads TGTGCCAGCAGTTACTCGGGGGGAGAGATGATAGATACGCAGTATTTT.

The CDR3: CAVHSNQPQHF. The DNA for the CDR3 is TGTGCCGTACATAGCAATCAGCCCCAGCATTTT. J is TRBJ1-5 and V is TRBV28, with unresolved D. V was clipped by 11 bases and J by 0 bases, with 5 bases between them. There are 11 residues in the CDR3. CDR1 MDHEN and CDR2 SYDVKM come from the germline V gene. Looking up the rest from reference TRBV28 and TRBJ1-5 gives the full variable domain: DVKVTQSSRYLVKRTGEKVFLECVQDMDHENMFWYRQDPGLGLRLIYFSYDVKMKEKGDIPEGYSVSREKKERFSLILESASTNQTSMYLCAVHSNQPQHFGDGTRLSIL.

The chain employs TRBV12-3 or TRBV12-4 and TRBJ2-1, with TRBD2 identical over 7 bases. The CDR3 consists of 12 residues. With V trimmed by 3 bases and J by 9 bases, 2 bases remained unmatched. The CDR3 DNA reads as TGTGCCAGCAGTTTCCCGGGGGGTGAGCAGTTCTTC. Translated: CASSFPGGEQFF.

The rearrangement uses TRBV18 and TRBJ2-7; D is unclear. The CDR3 extends over 13 amino acids. V lost 3 bases, J lost 2 bases, and 8 bases lay in between. From germline, CDR1 is KGHSH and CDR2 LQKENI. CDR3 protein: CASSPAVAYEQYF. CDR3 DNA: TGTGCCAGCTCACCGGCGGTAGCCTACGAGCAGTACTTC.

This chain links TRBV6-6 with TRBJ2-7; D is unresolved. CDR1 and CDR2 (germline): MNHNY, SVGAGI (reference sequence). The V and J ends lost 2 bases and 2 bases respectively, with 4 bases between them. This CDR3 region has 12 residues. CDR3 sequence reads: CASSYAAYEQYF. CDR3 bases: TGTGCCAGCAGTTACGCAGCCTACGAGCAGTACTTC.

The chain recombines TRBV2 with TRBJ2-2; TRBD2 matches 8 bases. There are 15 residues in the CDR3. The germline CDR1 and CDR2 sequences are SNHLY and FYNNEI. Germline trimming cut 3 bases from V and 1 base from J; bases unmatched to any gene: 1. This chain's CDR3 is CASSDGTRNTGELFF. CDR3 coding DNA: TGTGCCAGCAGTGACGGGACTAGGAACACCGGGGAGCTGTTTTTT.

The genes are TRBV3-1 (or the pseudogene TRBV3-2) and TRBJ2-6; weak D call: TRBD1 (6 bases). Trimming pared 3 bases from V and 4 bases from J, leaving 7 bases between. The CDR3 loop spans 14 amino acids. Per the germline V gene, CDR1 is LGHDT and CDR2 is YNNKEL (reference sequence). The CDR3 bases are TGTGCCAGCAGCCAGGGGGCCGGGGCCAACGTCCTGACTTTC. Its protein is CASSQGAGANVLTF.

The rearrangement joins TRBV2 to TRBJ2-3; 8 nucleotides align to TRBD2. The germline V gene encodes CDR1 SNHLY and CDR2 FYNNEI. The CDR3 length is 15 residues. V lost 2 bases, J lost 6 bases, and 7 bases stayed unmatched. The DNA for the CDR3 is TGTGCCAGCAGTGAATCGGCGGGAGGTCTTGATACGCAGTATTTT. Amino acid sequence: CASSESAGGLDTQYF.

The chain has TRBV4-2 and TRBJ2-7; TRBD2 agrees at 12 bases. With V trimmed by 5 bases and J by 3 bases, 5 bases remained unmatched. Germline assignment: CDR1 LGHNA and CDR2 YNFKEQ. The CDR3 consists of 15 residues. In DNA, the CDR3 is TGTGCCAGCAGCGCGCGGACTAGCGGGATCTACGAGCAGTACTTC. Translation: CASSARTSGIYEQYF.

The chain has TRBV7-6 and TRBJ2-7, with 8 nucleotides matching TRBD2. The junction had 11 bases not matched to a gene; V was cut back by 1 base and J by 0 bases. CDR1 SGHVS and CDR2 FNYEAQ come from the germline V gene. The CDR3 consists of 18 residues. This CDR3 is CASSLEALSGGSSYEQYF. CDR3 nucleotide sequence: TGTGCCAGCAGCTTAGAGGCATTAAGCGGGGGCTCCTCCTACGAGCAGTACTTC.

The chain recombines TRBV30 with TRBJ2-3, with D tentatively TRBD2 (5 bases). Germline V lookup: CDR1 GTSNPN, CDR2 SVGIG (reference sequence). CDR3 size: 14 residues. V lost 2 bases and J 0 bases, leaving 9 bases between the germline ends. This CDR3 is CAWSSGVSTDTQYF. CDR3 in DNA: TGTGCCTGGAGTTCCGGGGTTAGCACAGATACGCAGTATTTT.

The genes are TRBV15 and TRBJ2-7; 9 nucleotides align to TRBD2. The CDR3 spans 15 residues. Looked up from germline, CDR1 is LNHNV and CDR2 is YYDKDF (reference sequence). The junction had 7 bases not matched to a gene; V was cut back by 3 bases and J by 4 bases. CDR3 protein: CATSSLPSGAYEQYF. The CDR3 DNA sequence: TGTGCCACCAGCAGCCTACCTAGCGGGGCTTACGAGCAGTACTTC.

The genes are TRBV4-1 and TRBJ2-2; D remains ambiguous. From germline, CDR1 is MGHRA and CDR2 YSYEKL. The CDR3 spans 15 residues. The V end lost 0 bases, the J end lost 1 base, and 6 bases lay between the germline ends. In nucleotides, the CDR3 is TGCGCCAGCAGCCAAGACTTACTGAACACCGGGGAGCTGTTTTTT. Translation: CASSQDLLNTGELFF.

This clone was observed a handful of times. The V gene is TRBV5-4, the J gene TRBJ2-3, with TRBD2 as a possible D gene (6 bases). CDR1 is SGHNT, CDR2 YYREEE, per germline (reference sequence). The CDR3 totals 15 residues. Trimming pared 0 bases from V and 1 base from J, leaving 9 bases between. CDR3 protein: CASSLDPGGTDTQYF. CDR3 nucleotides: TGTGCCAGCAGCTTGGATCCGGGGGGCACAGATACGCAGTATTTT.